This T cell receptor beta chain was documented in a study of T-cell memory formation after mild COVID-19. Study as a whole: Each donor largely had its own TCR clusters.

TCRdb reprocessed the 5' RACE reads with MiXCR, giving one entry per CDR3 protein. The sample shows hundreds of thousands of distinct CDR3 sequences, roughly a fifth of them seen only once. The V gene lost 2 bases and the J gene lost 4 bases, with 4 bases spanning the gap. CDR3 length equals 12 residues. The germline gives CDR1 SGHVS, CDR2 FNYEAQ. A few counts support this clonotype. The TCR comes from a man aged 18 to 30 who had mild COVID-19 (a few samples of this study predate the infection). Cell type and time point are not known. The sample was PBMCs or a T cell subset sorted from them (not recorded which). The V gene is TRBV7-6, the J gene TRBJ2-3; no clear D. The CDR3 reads CASSLLPDTQYF. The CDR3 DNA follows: TGTGCCAGCAGCTTACTCCCAGATACGCAGTATTTT. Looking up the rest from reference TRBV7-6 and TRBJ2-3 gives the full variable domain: GAGVSQSPRYKVTKRGQDVALRCDPISGHVSLYWYRQALGQGPEFLTYFNYEAQQDKSGLPNDRFSAERPEGSISTLTIQRTEQRDSAMYRCASSLLPDTQYFGPGTRLTVL.